The present entry profiles one T cell receptor beta chain with its context. Its antigen is unidentified. This specimen belongs to a study of T cells in Graves' hyperthyroidism and ophthalmopathy. RNA transcripts were the template for amplifying TCR beta CDR3 regions. During a first-round RT-PCR of the TCR CDR3, the HTBI primer set was used. MiXCR, run by TCRdb on the multiplex PCR reads, gives a single entry per CDR3 protein. This table has 640,000 or so distinct CDR3 sequences, 14% appearing once. Regarding the study as a whole: Ophthalmopathy prediction by the model preceded onset by a median approximately 6.9 months.

The CDR3 loop spans 18 amino acids. Germline lookup yields CDR1 MNHEY and CDR2 SVGEGT. Losses at the gene ends were 7 bases for V and 1 base for J; bases not matched to a gene: 15. The TCR was taken from a woman in her late teens or twenties with Graves' ophthalmopathy. The gene calls are TRBV6-2 or TRBV6-3 and TRBJ2-5; 10 nucleotides line up with TRBD2. Sequencing used blood. The CDR3 nucleotides read TGTGCCAGCACCCACCCCCCGCTAGCGGGAGTTCTCCAAGAGACCCAGTACTTC. Its protein is CASTHPPLAGVLQETQYF.